The 9 T cell receptor beta chains below come from one sample, sequenced in a study of metastatic and nonmetastatic thyroid tumors. TCRdb reassembled clones from the PCR reads with MiXCR. The repertoire holds 30,000 to 45,000 clones, 25% to 30% seen once, with roughly 8.8% in the top ten. Each patient came to thyroid surgery without any prior treatment (of any kind). Sequencing was done on a sample of blood. All receptors come from a female donor with papillary thyroid cancer or a benign thyroid nodule (not recorded which). Some clones in this sample may be carry-over from other donors' samples.

The chain links TRBV27 to TRBJ1-6; D unclear. Trimming cost V 6 bases and J 8 bases, with 14 bases left between them. Germline V gene sequence: CDR1 MNHEY, CDR2 SMNVEV (reference sequence). The CDR3 is 14 residues long. The CDR3 loop reads CASRRTVADSPLHF. The CDR3 nucleotides are TGTGCCAGCAGGAGGACTGTCGCCGATTCACCCCTCCACTTT.

The CDR3 DNA follows: TGTGCCTGTCAAGGACAGAGCGGTCAGCCCCAGCATTTT. Translating gives CACQGQSGQPQHF. The V call is TRBV30, the J call TRBJ1-5; weak D call: TRBD1 (6 bases). V was cut by 6 bases and J by 6 bases, with 15 bases left in between. Germline V lookup: CDR1 GTSNPN, CDR2 SVGIG (reference sequence). The CDR3 runs 13 residues.

This clone was counted at least ten times. The V call is TRBV3-1, the J call TRBJ1-1; unclear D gene. CDR3 length: 15 amino acids. Trimming removed 4 bases at V and 0 bases at J, with 12 bases between. Germline CDR1 LGHDT, CDR2 YNNKEL (reference sequence). In DNA, the CDR3 is TGTGCCAGCAGCCCCAGTGGGGTTATGAACACTGAAGCTTTCTTT. Amino acid sequence: CASSPSGVMNTEAFF. Together with reference TRBV3-1 and TRBJ1-1, the CDR3 gives the full variable domain: DTAVSQTPKYLVTQMGNDKSIKCEQNLGHDTMYWYKQDSKKFLKIMFSYNNKELIINETVPNRFSPKSPDKAHLNLHINSLELGDSAVYFCASSPSGVMNTEAFFGQGTRLTVV.

The sample holds many counts of this clone. The CDR3: CASSPTGTETQYF. CDR3 sequence (DNA): TGTGCCAGCAGCCCGACAGGGACAGAGACCCAGTACTTC. J is TRBJ2-5 and V is TRBV7-3, with 7 bases that match TRBD1. This CDR3 spans 13 amino acids. Germline CDR1 and CDR2: SGHTA and FQGTGA. The V segment lost 5 bases and the J segment 4 bases; nucleotides outside the gene matches: 4.

This clone was counted at least ten times. This chain joins TRBV6-1 and TRBJ1-4, with 9 bases aligning to TRBD1. This CDR3 spans 14 amino acids. The junction had 8 bases not matched to a gene; V was cut back by 7 bases and J by 8 bases. Germline V CDR1 and CDR2: MNHNS, SASEGT. The CDR3 DNA sequence: TGTGCCAGCACTTCACAGGGGGCTCGGGAAAAACTGTTTTTT. Its translation: CASTSQGAREKLFF.

This clone was observed a few times. The J gene is TRBJ1-5, the V gene TRBV30; 8 bases map to TRBD1. The CDR3 is made up of 18 amino acids. V lost 4 bases and J lost 10; bases outside the gene matches: 24. The germline CDR1 and CDR2 sequences are GTSNPN and SVGIG (reference sequence). CDR3 region: CAWTPRTGQKVRGSPQHF. Here the CDR3 DNA reads TGTGCCTGGACCCCTCGGACAGGGCAGAAGGTTCGTGGATCCCCCCAGCATTTT.

This clone was found many times. The chain couples TRBV25-1 to TRBJ1-2; no clear D. This CDR3 comprises 11 residues. Looked up from germline, CDR1 is MGHDK and CDR2 is SYGVNS. Trimming took off 7 bases at V and 7 bases at J, with 10 bases between the two ends. The CDR3: CASNFKGGYTF. CDR3 in DNA: TGTGCCAGCAATTTCAAGGGTGGCTACACCTTC.

The chain joins TRBV20-1 to TRBJ2-7; perhaps D is TRBD1 or TRBD2 (6 bases each). Germline lookup yields CDR1 DFQATT and CDR2 SNEGSKA (reference sequence). The CDR3 loop spans 17 amino acids. Trimming removed 5 bases from V and 7 bases from J, with 30 bases in between. DNA for the CDR3: TGCAGTGCTTTTAACCCTAGCGTGGGGGCCTTCACCCATGAGCAGTACTTC. It translates to CSAFNPSVGAFTHEQYF.

The V call is TRBV30, the J call TRBJ2-7; D not certain. The CDR3 sequence is 14 residues long. In germline, CDR1 is GTSNPN, CDR2 SVGIG (reference sequence). The V gene lost 5 bases and the J gene lost 0 bases, with 14 bases spanning the gap. For the CDR3, the DNA is TGTGCCTGGCAGAACACTCTGAGCTCCTACGAGCAGTACTTC. It codes for CAWQNTLSSYEQYF.